This T cell receptor beta chain was sequenced during a study of OX40 agonist ivuxolimab in advanced cancers. Study overall: Patients were treated with ivuxolimab, an agonistic anti-OX40 (CD134) antibody. Ivuxolimab doses were 0.01, 0.1, 0.3, 1.5, 3 or 10 mg/kg every 2 weeks. Study conclusions and caveats: With doses of 0.1-3.0 mg/kg, partial responders showed among the lowest clonal expansion. Certain nonresponders additionally had low normalized T-cell clonal expansion.

Data came from immunoSEQ multiplex PCR; TCRdb stores just in-frame clones and leaves some out. The table shows 50,000 to 60,000 clones, with almost 90% occurring only once. Worth noting for this clone: Its target is not known.

V lost 1 base to trimming and J lost 10 bases, with 5 bases between them. Per germline, CDR1 SGHRS and CDR2 YFSETQ. The CDR3 has 11 amino acids. The gene calls are TRBV5-1 and TRBJ2-2; D gene uncertain. The starting material was CD4+ or CD8+ T cells sorted from blood, obtained in a trial of the OX40 agonist ivuxolimab. This receptor was obtained from an adult with an advanced solid tumor such as melanoma, head and neck, liver or kidney cancer. CDR3 loop: CASSLFEELFF. The CDR3 region has the DNA TGCGCCAGCAGCTTGTTTGAGGAGCTGTTTTTT.